The 6 T cell receptor beta chains below were found in one sample sequenced in a study of liver allograft versus peripheral blood T cells. In the study overall: Liver transplant recipients had T cell receptor repertoires compared between transplanted liver and peripheral blood.

TCRdb recomputed calls from the reads with MiXCR, one row per CDR3 protein. Here the sample spans some 6,100 distinct CDR3 sequences, 15% to 20% being singletons. All receptors derive from a human patient who had a liver transplant. Some T cells may have come from the graft donor.

This clonotype is medium-sized by share. The genes are TRBV27 and TRBJ1-1, with 9 positions matching TRBD1. This CDR3 is built from 15 residues. The germline V gene encodes CDR1 MNHEY and CDR2 SMNVEV (reference sequence). Trimming took 5 bases from V and 5 from J; bases not matched to a gene: 9. The CDR3: CASSLGQGRRTEAFF. In DNA, the CDR3 is TGTGCCAGCAGTCTAGGACAGGGGAGGAGAACTGAAGCTTTCTTT.

The gene calls are TRBV15 and TRBJ2-7; 7 nucleotides match TRBD1. The CDR3 contains 13 residues. Germline CDR1 is LNHNV and CDR2 is YYDKDF (reference sequence). V lost 5 bases and J lost 6; bases outside the gene matches: 7. In DNA form, the CDR3 reads TGTGCCACCAGCCTTACAGGGGCTGGCGAGCAGTACTTC. Translation gives CATSLTGAGEQYF.

V and J are TRBV11-2 and TRBJ2-7, with a weak D call TRBD1 (7 bases). The CDR3 is 15 amino acids. Trimming left V 4 bases short and J 2 bases short, with 15 bases between. Germline CDR1 reads SGHAT; CDR2 reads FQNNGV. DNA of the CDR3: TGTGCCAGCAGCTCCGCGGGACAGCCTGCCTACGAGCAGTACTTC. The encoded protein is CASSSAGQPAYEQYF.

The sample holds many counts of this clonotype. The chain employs TRBV7-9 and TRBJ2-7; 9 bases are shared with TRBD1. There are 15 residues in the CDR3. CDR1 and CDR2 from the germline V gene are SEHNR and FQNEAQ (reference sequence). V was pared by 4 bases and J by 3 bases, with 7 bases of the junction left unmatched. Here the CDR3 reads CASSSSRTGDYEQYF. The CDR3 DNA follows: TGTGCCAGCAGCTCATCTCGGACAGGGGACTACGAGCAGTACTTC.

This clonotype was counted ten times or more. The gene calls are TRBV6-5 and TRBJ2-7, with TRBD2 matching over 7 bases. Germline CDR1 reads MNHEY; CDR2 reads SVGAGI. CDR3 length equals 15 residues. V trimming: 5 bases; J trimming: 2 bases; junction bases outside the gene matches: 9. CDR3 sequence (DNA): TGTGCCAGCAGTAAAGGTAGCGGGTCCGCCTACGAGCAGTACTTC. This codes for CASSKGSGSAYEQYF.

This clonotype is termed medium-sized. J is TRBJ2-7 and V is TRBV6-5, with TRBD2 matching 7 bases. The CDR3 has 14 residues. Trimming at V came to 2 bases and at J to 0 bases, leaving 1 base not matched to a gene. CDR1 and CDR2 from the germline V gene are MNHEY and SVGAGI. This CDR3 reads CASSYGGGSYEQYF. DNA for the CDR3: TGTGCCAGCAGTTACGGGGGGGGCTCCTACGAGCAGTACTTC.